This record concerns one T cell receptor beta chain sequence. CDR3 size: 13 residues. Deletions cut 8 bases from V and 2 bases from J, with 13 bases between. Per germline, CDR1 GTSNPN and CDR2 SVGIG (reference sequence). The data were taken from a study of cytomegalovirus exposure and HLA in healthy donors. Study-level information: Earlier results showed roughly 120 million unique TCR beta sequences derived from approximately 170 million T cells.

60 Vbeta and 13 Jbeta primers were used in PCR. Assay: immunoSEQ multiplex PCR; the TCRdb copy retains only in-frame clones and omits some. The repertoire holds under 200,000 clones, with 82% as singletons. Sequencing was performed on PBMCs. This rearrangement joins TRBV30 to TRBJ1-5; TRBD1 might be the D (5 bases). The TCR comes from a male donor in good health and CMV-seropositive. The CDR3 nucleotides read TGTGCCGCAGCGGAGGGGCGCAATCAGCCCCAGCATTTT. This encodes CAAAEGRNQPQHF.